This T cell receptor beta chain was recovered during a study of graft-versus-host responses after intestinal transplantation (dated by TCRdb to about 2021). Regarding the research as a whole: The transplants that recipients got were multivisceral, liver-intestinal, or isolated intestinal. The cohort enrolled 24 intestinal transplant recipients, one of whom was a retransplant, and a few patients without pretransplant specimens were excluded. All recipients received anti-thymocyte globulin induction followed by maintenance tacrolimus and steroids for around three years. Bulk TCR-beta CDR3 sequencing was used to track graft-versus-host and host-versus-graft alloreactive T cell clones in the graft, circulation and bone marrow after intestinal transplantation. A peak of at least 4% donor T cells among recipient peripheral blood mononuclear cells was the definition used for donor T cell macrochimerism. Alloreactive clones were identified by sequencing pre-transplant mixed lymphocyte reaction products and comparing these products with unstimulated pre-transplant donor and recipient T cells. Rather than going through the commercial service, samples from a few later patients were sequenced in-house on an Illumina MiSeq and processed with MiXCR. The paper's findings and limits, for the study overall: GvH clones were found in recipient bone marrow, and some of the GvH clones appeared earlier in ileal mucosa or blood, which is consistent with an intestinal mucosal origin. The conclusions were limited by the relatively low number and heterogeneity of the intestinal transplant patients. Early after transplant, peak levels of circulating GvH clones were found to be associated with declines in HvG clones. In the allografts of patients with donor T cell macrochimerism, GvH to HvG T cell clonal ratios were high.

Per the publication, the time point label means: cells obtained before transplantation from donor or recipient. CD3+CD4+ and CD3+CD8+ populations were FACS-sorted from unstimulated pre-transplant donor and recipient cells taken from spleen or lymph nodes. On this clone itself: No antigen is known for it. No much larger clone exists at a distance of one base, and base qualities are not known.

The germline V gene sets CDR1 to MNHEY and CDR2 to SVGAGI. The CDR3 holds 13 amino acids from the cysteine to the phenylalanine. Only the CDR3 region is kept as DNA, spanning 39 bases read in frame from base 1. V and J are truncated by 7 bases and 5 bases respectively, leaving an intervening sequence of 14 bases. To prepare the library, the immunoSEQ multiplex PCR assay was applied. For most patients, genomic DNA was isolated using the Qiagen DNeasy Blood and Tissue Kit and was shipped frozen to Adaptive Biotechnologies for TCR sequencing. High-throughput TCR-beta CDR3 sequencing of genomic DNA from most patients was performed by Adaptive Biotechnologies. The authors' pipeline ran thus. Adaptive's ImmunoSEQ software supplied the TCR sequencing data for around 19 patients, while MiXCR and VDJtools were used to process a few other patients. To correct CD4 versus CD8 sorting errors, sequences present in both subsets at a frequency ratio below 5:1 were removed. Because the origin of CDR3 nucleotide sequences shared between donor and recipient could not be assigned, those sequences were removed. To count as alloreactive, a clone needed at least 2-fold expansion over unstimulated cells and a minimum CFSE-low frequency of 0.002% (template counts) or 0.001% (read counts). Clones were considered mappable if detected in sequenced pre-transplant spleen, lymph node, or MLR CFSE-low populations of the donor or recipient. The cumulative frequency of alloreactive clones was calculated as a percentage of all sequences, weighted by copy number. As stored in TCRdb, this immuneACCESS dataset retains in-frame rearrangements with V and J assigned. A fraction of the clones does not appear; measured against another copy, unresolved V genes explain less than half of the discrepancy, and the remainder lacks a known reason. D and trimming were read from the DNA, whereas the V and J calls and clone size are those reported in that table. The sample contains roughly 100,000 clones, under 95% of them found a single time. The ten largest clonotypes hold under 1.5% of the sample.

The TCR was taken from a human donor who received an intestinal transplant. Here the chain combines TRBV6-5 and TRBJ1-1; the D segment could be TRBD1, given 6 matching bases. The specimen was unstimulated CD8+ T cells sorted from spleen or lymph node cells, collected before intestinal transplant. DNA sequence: TGTGCCAGCAAGGCAGGGGTGGAAACTGAAGCTTTCTTT. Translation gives CASKAGVETEAFF.